These 15 T cell receptor beta chains originate from one sample sequenced in a study of blood T cell repertoires in COVID-19. Sequencing was performed with immunoSEQ multiplex PCR; in TCRdb, only in-frame clones are kept and a portion is missing. The sample contains roughly 200,000 clones, around 80% of which appear only once. The sequencing input was peripheral blood. All receptors come from a man in his sixties or seventies with active or convalescent COVID-19.

The chain uses TRBV30 and TRBJ1-5, with D unclear. V lost 0 bases and J 6 bases, leaving 9 bases between the germline ends. Per germline, CDR1 GTSNPN and CDR2 SVGIG (reference sequence). The CDR3 sequence is 13 residues long. CDR3 region: CAWSVSFGQPQHF. Here the CDR3 DNA reads TGTGCCTGGAGTGTAAGTTTCGGTCAGCCCCAGCATTTT.

The rearrangement uses TRBV4-1 and TRBJ1-2, with a weak D call TRBD1 (5 bases). This CDR3 has 15 residues. From germline, CDR1 is MGHRA and CDR2 YSYEKL. Trimming stripped 1 base from V and 8 bases from J, with 17 bases between. CDR3 nucleotide sequence: TGCGCCAGCAGCCAAGTGGGGGGTGTCCGAGGAGGCTACACCTTC. Translated: CASSQVGGVRGGYTF.

This clone has only a few counts. CDR3 region: CASSRGGEDSYEQYF. Written as DNA, the CDR3 is TGTGCCAGCAGCCGGGGGGGGGAAGACTCCTACGAGCAGTACTTC. The chain recombines TRBV5-4 with TRBJ2-7; 8 positions agree with TRBD2. The ends lost 4 bases at V and 0 bases at J; junction bases unmatched: 6. CDR1 is SGHNT, CDR2 YYREEE, per germline (reference sequence). This CDR3 contains 15 residues.

The CDR3 here is CASTPWGGDEQYF. The CDR3 region has the DNA TGTGCCAGCACCCCGTGGGGGGGGGACGAGCAGTACTTC. The V and J genes are TRBV7-9 and TRBJ2-7; the match to TRBD2 covers 7 bases. The CDR3 is 13 residues long. CDR1 and CDR2 (germline): SEHNR, FQNEAQ (reference sequence). Losses at the gene ends were 7 bases for V and 5 bases for J; bases not matched to a gene: 8.

The rearrangement joins TRBV9 to TRBJ2-5; TRBD1 matches 7 bases. J lost 3 bases, V lost 4 bases, and 3 bases had no gene match. The CDR3 is 13 amino acids. The germline gives CDR1 SGDLS, CDR2 YYNGEE. The CDR3 is CASSFQGEETQYF. The CDR3 DNA reads TGTGCCAGCAGCTTTCAGGGGGAAGAGACCCAGTACTTC.

The chain combines TRBV5-1 with TRBJ1-1; possibly TRBD1 for D (6 bases). This CDR3 has 15 amino acids. Germline V gene lookup returns CDR1 SGHRS and CDR2 YFSETQ. With 6 bases removed from V and 5 bases from J, the gap between germline ends came to 20 bases. The CDR3 coding sequence is TGCGCCAGCACCGTTTCCCCAGGGGAAGGAACTGAAGCTTTCTTT. Its protein is CASTVSPGEGTEAFF.

The chain joins TRBV27 to TRBJ2-1, with D unclear. The CDR3 consists of 13 residues. Germline CDR1 and CDR2: MNHEY and SMNVEV (reference sequence). With 5 bases removed from V and 5 bases from J, the gap between germline ends came to 10 bases. The CDR3 region has the DNA TGTGCCAGCAGTCTCCGCGCTAACAATGAGCAGTTCTTC. Its translation is CASSLRANNEQFF.

J is TRBJ2-2 and V is TRBV18; D remains unclear. This CDR3 has 15 amino acids. The germline CDR1 and CDR2 sequences are KGHSH and LQKENI. Trimming removed 5 bases at V and 2 bases at J, with 12 bases between. The CDR3 loop is CASSSGEINTGELFF. CDR3 DNA: TGTGCCAGCTCATCGGGTGAGATTAACACCGGGGAGCTGTTTTTT.

The chain employs TRBV5-1 and TRBJ2-1, with D tentatively TRBD1 (7 bases). The germline V and J ends were trimmed by 6 bases and 10 bases, with 17 bases remaining between them. The CDR3 has 13 amino acids. The germline V gene has CDR1 SGHRS and CDR2 YFSETQ. The CDR3 sequence: CASTLQGGVEQFF. CDR3 coding DNA: TGCGCCAGCACCCTGCAGGGGGGAGTGGAGCAGTTCTTC.

This chain joins TRBV29-1 and TRBJ2-3, with D maybe TRBD1 (5 bases). V gave up 4 bases and J gave up 0 bases, with 17 bases separating them. The CDR3 consists of 16 residues. The germline CDR1 and CDR2 sequences are SQVTM and ANQGSEA. CDR3 protein: CSVVQVYQRSTDTQYF. The CDR3 nucleotides read TGCAGCGTTGTACAGGTATATCAAAGGAGCACAGATACGCAGTATTTT.

The J gene is TRBJ2-7, the V gene TRBV19; D perhaps matches TRBD1 (6 bases). Germline values: CDR1 LNHDA, CDR2 SQIVND (reference sequence). The CDR3 has 14 amino acids. V gave up 6 bases and J gave up 0 bases, with 12 bases separating them. In DNA, the CDR3 is TGTGCCAGTAGCCGACAGGAAAGCTCCTACGAGCAGTACTTC. It specifies CASSRQESSYEQYF.

The V call is TRBV19, the J call TRBJ1-1; D remains ambiguous. CDR3 size: 13 residues. The V end was cut by 2 bases, the J end by 0 bases, with 4 bases between. CDR1 is LNHDA and CDR2 is SQIVND in the germline V gene (reference sequence). The CDR3 loop reads CASSIYLNTEAFF. CDR3 DNA: TGTGCCAGTAGTATATACTTGAACACTGAAGCTTTCTTT. Full variable domain (rest looked up from reference TRBV19 and TRBJ1-1): DGGITQSPKYLFRKEGQNVTLSCEQNLNHDAMYWYRQDPGQGLRLIYYSQIVNDFQKGDIAEGYSVSREKKESFPLTVTSAQKNPTAFYLCASSIYLNTEAFFGQGTRLTVV.

CDR3 coding DNA: TGTGCCAGTAGTGACCAGACAGGGACGGAGACCCAGTACTTC. It codes for CASSDQTGTETQYF. The V call is TRBV19, the J call TRBJ2-5, with 7 bases matching TRBD1. The CDR3 runs 14 residues. Germline values: CDR1 LNHDA, CDR2 SQIVND (reference sequence). The V segment lost 5 bases and the J segment 5 bases; nucleotides outside the gene matches: 8. Complete variable domain (other parts from reference TRBV19 and TRBJ2-5): DGGITQSPKYLFRKEGQNVTLSCEQNLNHDAMYWYRQDPGQGLRLIYYSQIVNDFQKGDIAEGYSVSREKKESFPLTVTSAQKNPTAFYLCASSDQTGTETQYFGPGTRLLVL.

The chain carries TRBV5-1 and TRBJ1-2; D is unresolved. V was shortened by 3 bases and J by 4 bases, with 13 bases between the two germline ends. The V gene's germline CDR1 is SGHRS and CDR2 YFSETQ. CDR3 length: 14 residues. DNA of the CDR3: TGCGCCAGCAGCTGGGGAGACTACGGCTATGGCTACACCTTC. It codes for CASSWGDYGYGYTF.

The chain employs TRBV5-1 and TRBJ2-5; D might be TRBD2 (6 bases). The CDR3 has 15 residues. Trimming pared 2 bases from V and 1 base from J, leaving 12 bases between. The germline V gene encodes CDR1 SGHRS and CDR2 YFSETQ. CDR3 amino acids: CASSLGGSTQETQYF. The DNA for the CDR3 is TGCGCCAGCAGCTTAGGAGGGAGCACCCAAGAGACCCAGTACTTC.